The rows below give T cell receptor beta chains drawn from one sample of a study of identical twins. TCRdb fed the 5' RACE reads into MiXCR, producing one record per CDR3 protein. The data contain roughly 1,500,000 distinct CDR3 sequences, about 30% of them singletons. Specimen: cord blood. The receptors originated from a newborn girl in good health. Each CDR3 is given with its conserved first and last residue. The D gene is left open where the match is weak. Clone size appears in some rows only: once, few, many, or a class for an expanded clone.

D gene	J gene	clone size	V gene	CDR3 protein	CDR3 DNA
TRBD1	TRBJ2-1	few	TRBV2	CASGTGGNEQFF	TGTGCCAGCGGGACAGGGGGCAATGAGCAGTTCTTC
TRBD1	TRBJ2-5	few	TRBV12-3/TRBV12-4	CASSFGRGETQYF	TGTGCCAGCAGCTTCGGCAGGGGGGAGACCCAGTACTTC
-	TRBJ2-7	-	TRBV24-1	CATSDLDSYERYF	TGTGCCACCAGTGATTTGGACAGCTACGAGCGGTACTTC
TRBD2	TRBJ2-3	-	TRBV7-9	CASSLAAGKTDTQYF	TGTGCCAGCAGCTTAGCAGCGGGGAAAACAGATACGCAGTATTTT
-	TRBJ1-2	once	TRBV28	CASGLYGARWNYGYTF	TGTGCCAGCGGTTTATACGGGGCCAGGTGGAACTATGGCTACACCTTC
TRBD2	TRBJ2-3	few	TRBV20-1	CSARSTSGVWHTQYF	TGCAGTGCCCGATCTACTAGCGGAGTTTGGCATACGCAGTATTTT
TRBD2	TRBJ2-7	-	TRBV11-2	CASSEASGNYNEQYF	TGTGCCAGCAGCGAGGCTAGCGGGAACTACAATGAGCAGTACTTC
TRBD1	TRBJ1-1	-	TRBV28	CASSSPQGADTEAFF	TGTGCCAGCAGTTCCCCACAGGGGGCAGACACTGAAGCTTTCTTT
-	TRBJ2-7	few	TRBV7-9	CASSLAQGLREQYF	TGTGCCAGCAGCTTAGCGCAAGGGTTGCGCGAGCAGTACTTC
TRBD1	TRBJ1-6	-	TRBV10-3	CATKGAWDSPLHF	TGTGCCACGAAGGGGGCGTGGGATTCACCCCTCCACTTT
TRBD2	TRBJ2-3	-	TRBV2	CATTGLAASTDTQYF	TGTGCCACCACGGGACTAGCGGCTAGCACAGATACGCAGTATTTT
-	TRBJ2-5	few	TRBV4-2	CASSQGEQGQETQYF	TGTGCCAGCAGCCAAGGGGAACAGGGTCAAGAGACCCAGTACTTC
TRBD2	TRBJ2-3	-	TRBV5-5	CAGSLSYSVGLVTDTQYF	TGTGCCGGCAGCTTGTCCTATTCGGTCGGACTAGTCACAGATACGCAGTATTTT
-	TRBJ1-1	few	TRBV27	CASSPGTELSAEAFF	TGTGCCAGCAGTCCCGGAACCGAGCTGTCCGCTGAAGCTTTCTTT
TRBD2	TRBJ2-7	-	TRBV2	CAILRRPSGALREQYF	TGTGCCATCCTACGTCGGCCTAGCGGGGCCCTACGTGAGCAGTACTTC
-	TRBJ2-7	many	TRBV7-2	CASSLAGDSSYEQYF	TGTGCCAGCAGCTTAGCGGGGGATAGCTCCTACGAGCAGTACTTC
TRBD2	TRBJ2-7	-	TRBV20-1	CSARDIQRGSYEQYF	TGCAGTGCTAGAGATATCCAGCGGGGCTCCTACGAGCAGTACTTC
TRBD1	TRBJ2-5	many	TRBV24-1	CATSERDRVDETQYF	TGTGCCACCAGTGAAAGAGACAGGGTGGATGAGACCCAGTACTTC
-	TRBJ1-6	-	TRBV3-1	CASSQGSGTDSPLHF	TGTGCCAGCAGCCAAGGTTCAGGGACGGATTCACCCCTCCACTTT
TRBD2	TRBJ2-1	-	TRBV10-3	CAIKPAGGNEQFF	TGTGCCATCAAGCCAGCGGGGGGGAATGAGCAGTTCTTC
TRBD2	TRBJ2-2	once	TRBV4-1	CASSRRLAEGTGELFF	TGCGCCAGCAGCCGAAGACTAGCGGAGGGCACCGGGGAGCTGTTTTTT
-	TRBJ2-7	many	TRBV28	CASSTGISYEQYF	TGTGCCAGCAGTACAGGGATCTCCTACGAGCAGTACTTC
-	TRBJ2-3	-	TRBV9	CASSVAGSSTDTQYF	TGTGCCAGCAGCGTAGCCGGTTCTAGCACAGATACGCAGTATTTT
-	TRBJ2-7	-	TRBV10-3	CAISDFSYNEQYF	TGTGCCATCAGTGACTTCTCCTACAATGAGCAGTACTTC
-	TRBJ2-1	few	TRBV28	CASSLIRLDSYNEQFF	TGTGCCAGCAGTTTAATCCGGCTAGACTCCTACAATGAGCAGTTCTTC
-	TRBJ2-1	few	TRBV6-4	CASSKGVPPFNEQFF	TGTGCCAGCTCCAAGGGGGTTCCCCCCTTCAATGAGCAGTTCTTC
-	TRBJ2-3	few	TRBV10-2	CASSAGNPSSTDTQYF	TGCGCCAGCAGTGCGGGTAACCCCTCTAGCACAGATACGCAGTATTTT
TRBD2	TRBJ2-3	-	TRBV29-1	CSGSDRGVLAGGADTQYF	TGCAGCGGATCGGACAGGGGGGTTCTAGCGGGAGGGGCGGATACGCAGTATTTT
-	TRBJ2-1	-	TRBV7-9	CASSLTGSGKRYEQFF	TGTGCCAGCAGCTTAACCGGGTCAGGGAAAAGGTATGAGCAGTTCTTC
-	TRBJ2-7	once	TRBV12-3/TRBV12-4	CASINSVNEQYF	TGTGCCAGCATTAATAGCGTCAATGAGCAGTACTTC
TRBD2	TRBJ2-5	-	TRBV7-7	CASSSTSVIETQYF	TGTGCCAGCAGCTCGACTAGCGTCATAGAGACCCAGTACTTC
TRBD2	TRBJ2-4	few	TRBV14	CASSQERLAGPGAKNIQYF	TGTGCCAGCAGCCAAGAAAGACTAGCGGGCCCTGGAGCCAAAAACATTCAGTACTTC
-	TRBJ1-1	-	TRBV29-1	CSVRGRGNTEAFF	TGCAGCGTCCGCGGCAGGGGGAACACTGAAGCTTTCTTT
TRBD2	TRBJ2-1	few	TRBV4-2	CASSPGLAGVPYNEQFF	TGTGCCAGCAGCCCGGGACTAGCGGGAGTCCCGTACAATGAGCAGTTCTTC
TRBD2	TRBJ2-1	-	TRBV11-2	CASSLETSGRFEQFF	TGTGCCAGCAGCTTAGAGACTAGCGGGAGATTTGAGCAGTTCTTC
TRBD2	TRBJ2-2	-	TRBV28	CASSYGLAGATGELFF	TGTGCCAGCAGCTACGGACTAGCGGGAGCCACCGGGGAGCTGTTTTTT
-	TRBJ2-4	many	TRBV20-1	CSALAGPGKNIQYF	TGCAGTGCTCTCGCGGGGCCAGGCAAAAACATTCAGTACTTC
TRBD2	TRBJ2-7	-	TRBV20-1	CSAHAGLAVLYEQYF	TGCAGTGCCCATGCTGGGCTAGCGGTACTCTACGAGCAGTACTTC